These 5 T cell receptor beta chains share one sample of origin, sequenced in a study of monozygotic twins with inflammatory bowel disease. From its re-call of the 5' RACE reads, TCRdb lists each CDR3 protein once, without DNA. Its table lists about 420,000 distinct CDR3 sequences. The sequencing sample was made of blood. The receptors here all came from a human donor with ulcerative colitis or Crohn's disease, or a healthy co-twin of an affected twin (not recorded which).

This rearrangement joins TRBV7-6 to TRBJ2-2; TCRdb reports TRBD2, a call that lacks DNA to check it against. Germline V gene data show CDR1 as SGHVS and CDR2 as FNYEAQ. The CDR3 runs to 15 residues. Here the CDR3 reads CASSSFTSGLGELFF.

The CDR3 sequence: CASSQALRLRESGNIQYF. The chain uses TRBV3-1 and TRBJ2-4; checking the TCRdb D call of TRBD2 is not possible without DNA. Germline V lookup: CDR1 LGHDT, CDR2 YNNKEL (reference sequence). CDR3 length: 18 amino acids.

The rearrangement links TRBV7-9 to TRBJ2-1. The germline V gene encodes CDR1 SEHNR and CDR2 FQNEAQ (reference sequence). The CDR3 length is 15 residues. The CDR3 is CASSLAVMTYNEQFF.

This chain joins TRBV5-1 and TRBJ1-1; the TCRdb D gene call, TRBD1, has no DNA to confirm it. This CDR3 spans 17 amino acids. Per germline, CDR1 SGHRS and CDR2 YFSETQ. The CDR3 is CASSLGVQLEPATEAFF. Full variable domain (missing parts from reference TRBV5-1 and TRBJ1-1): KAGVTQTPRYLIKTRGQQVTLSCSPISGHRSVSWYQQTPGQGLQFLFEYFSETQRNKGNFPGRFSGRQFSNSRSEMNVSTLELGDSALYLCASSLGVQLEPATEAFFGQGTRLTVV.

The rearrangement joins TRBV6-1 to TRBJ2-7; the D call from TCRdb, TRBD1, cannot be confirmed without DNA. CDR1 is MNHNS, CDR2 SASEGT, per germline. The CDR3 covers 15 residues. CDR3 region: CASAETGLSSYEQYF.